Reported below is one T cell receptor beta chain. This sample was taken from a study of OX40 agonist ivuxolimab in advanced cancers. Study in general: The treatment was a fully human IgG2 OX40 agonist, ivuxolimab. All patients had ivuxolimab intravenously every 2 weeks at 0.01 to 10 mg/kg.

V shed 2 bases and J shed 4 bases, with 15 bases lying between them. The germline CDR1 and CDR2 sequences are MRHNA and SNTAGT. CDR3 length equals 16 residues. Repertoires were generated with immunoSEQ multiplex PCR, while TCRdb's copy carries only in-frame clones and drops some. The sample consists of tens of thousands of clones, roughly 89% of them appearing once. The receptor comes from an adult with an advanced solid tumor such as melanoma, head and neck, liver or kidney cancer. The sample was CD4+ or CD8+ T cells sorted from blood, taken in a trial of the OX40 agonist ivuxolimab. The rearrangement links TRBV6-4 to TRBJ2-1; D remains ambiguous. CDR3 sequence reads: CASSDRAVIGYNEQFF. For the CDR3, the DNA is TGTGCCAGCAGTGACCGTGCGGTTATCGGGTACAATGAGCAGTTCTTC.